Each of the 27 T cell receptor beta chains below was sequenced from the same sample in a study of response to subunit inactivated influenza vaccine. TCRdb called the RT-PCR reads again in MiXCR, with one record for every CDR3 protein. The table lists 590,000 or so distinct CDR3 sequences, approximately 14% of them singletons, with 7.5% to 9% in the top ten. Material: PBMCs from blood, obtained approximately 15 days before vaccination. The receptors here all came from a man in his fifties or sixties who received an inactivated influenza vaccine.

This rearrangement joins TRBV12-5 to TRBJ2-3; 8 bases align to TRBD1. Germline CDR1 reads LGHNT; CDR2 reads FRNRAP. This CDR3 is 15 amino acids long. J was trimmed by 4 bases and V by 5 bases; bases with no gene match: 8. CDR3 DNA: TGTGCTAGTGGTACCGGACAGGGTACCGCAGATACGCAGTATTTT. Amino acids: CASGTGQGTADTQYF.

This clonotype has just a few counts. The chain uses TRBV3-1 and TRBJ2-2; D is unresolved. The CDR3 length is 15 residues. The V and J ends lost 2 bases and 6 bases respectively, with 13 bases between them. Germline loops: CDR1 LGHDT, CDR2 YNNKEL (reference sequence). The CDR3 DNA follows: TGTGCCAGCAGCCAACGGTCTAGTATTTCCGGGGAGCTGTTTTTT. It translates to CASSQRSSISGELFF.

The chain combines TRBV4-3 with TRBJ2-5, with TRBD2 as a possible D gene (6 bases). Germline V gene sequence: CDR1 LGHNA, CDR2 YSLEER. This CDR3 is built from 14 residues. Trimming removed 4 bases at V and 5 bases at J, with 14 bases between. CDR3 DNA: TGCGCCAGCAGCCTTGGACTATTCGACGAGACCCAGTACTTC. This translates into CASSLGLFDETQYF.

V is TRBV9 and J is TRBJ2-2; D gene ambiguous. Trimming pared 1 base from V and 6 bases from J, leaving 4 bases between. This CDR3 has 12 amino acids. Germline V gene data show CDR1 as SGDLS and CDR2 as YYNGEE. CDR3 nucleotides: TGTGCCAGCAGCGTAACTCCCGGGGAGCTGTTTTTT. This codes for CASSVTPGELFF.

This clonotype was counted between two and nine times. The chain employs TRBV7-2 and TRBJ2-5; D is undetermined. V was trimmed by 4 bases and J by 9 bases, leaving 9 bases between them. The CDR3 loop spans 11 amino acids. In germline, CDR1 is SGHTA, CDR2 FQGNSA. In DNA, the CDR3 is TGTGCCAGCAGCTCCCAAGGCCCCCAGTACTTC. It encodes CASSSQGPQYF.

This clonotype has only a few counts. The gene calls are TRBV20-1 and TRBJ1-5; D is possibly TRBD1 (5 bases). Germline loops: CDR1 DFQATT, CDR2 SNEGSKA (reference sequence). With 2 bases removed from V and 3 bases from J, the gap between germline ends came to 14 bases. The CDR3 loop spans 15 amino acids. Here the CDR3 DNA reads TGCAGTGCTAGACTCCGCGACAGATACAATCAGCCCCAGCATTTT. Amino acid sequence: CSARLRDRYNQPQHF.

This clonotype showed up many times. The chain joins TRBV5-1 to TRBJ1-3, with D unresolved. CDR3 length: 14 residues. Deletions cut 8 bases from V and 1 base from J, with 13 bases between. CDR1 is SGHRS, CDR2 YFSETQ, per germline. The CDR3 spells CASNKDPSGNTIYF. The CDR3 coding sequence is TGCGCCAGTAACAAGGACCCGTCTGGAAACACCATATATTTT. Full variable domain (rest looked up from reference TRBV5-1 and TRBJ1-3): KAGVTQTPRYLIKTRGQQVTLSCSPISGHRSVSWYQQTPGQGLQFLFEYFSETQRNKGNFPGRFSGRQFSNSRSEMNVSTLELGDSALYLCASNKDPSGNTIYFGEGSWLTVV.

In this sample, this clonotype turned up a few times. The CDR3 coding sequence is TGTGCCAGTAGGACCGGCAGGGGTGGCACCATATATTTT. As protein: CASRTGRGGTIYF. The V gene is TRBV19, the J gene TRBJ1-3; a weak D match, TRBD1 (6 bases). The CDR3 consists of 13 residues. V was cut by 6 bases and J by 9 bases, with 15 bases left in between. Germline CDR1 reads LNHDA; CDR2 reads SQIVND (reference sequence).

The chain uses TRBV20-1 and TRBJ2-2; 7 nucleotides align to TRBD1. CDR1 and CDR2 (germline): DFQATT, SNEGSKA (reference sequence). After removal of 7 bases from V and 4 bases from J, the junction contained 12 bases not matched to a gene. The CDR3 is made up of 15 amino acids. CDR3 loop: CSVTLAGTATGELFF. The CDR3 nucleotides are TGCAGTGTAACCCTAGCCGGGACAGCCACCGGGGAGCTGTTTTTT.

This clonotype was recorded many times. The V and J genes are TRBV5-1 and TRBJ2-2, with D unresolved. Germline V CDR1 and CDR2: SGHRS, YFSETQ. The CDR3 is made up of 13 amino acids. V was shortened by 4 bases and J by 5 bases, with 9 bases between the two germline ends. This CDR3 is CASSPTVTGELFF. The CDR3 nucleotides are TGCGCCAGCAGCCCTACGGTGACCGGGGAGCTGTTTTTT.

For this clonotype: Being one base from a much bigger clone, this may be a read error. The V call is TRBV6-5, the J call TRBJ1-1; D uncertain. Germline V CDR1 and CDR2: MNHEY, SVGAGI. The CDR3 totals 14 residues. V was shortened by 3 bases and J by 0 bases, with 8 bases between the two germline ends. CDR3 in amino acids: CASSYQEMNTEAFF. The CDR3 DNA sequence: TGTGCCAGCAGTTATCAGGAAATGAACACTGAAGCTTTCTTT.

This clonotype was found a few times. The chain carries TRBV6-5 and TRBJ2-7; 8 nucleotides align to TRBD1. The V gene end was trimmed by 0 bases and the J gene end by 1 base; junction bases not matched to a gene: 5. CDR1 is MNHEY and CDR2 is SVGAGI in the germline V gene. The CDR3 is 16 amino acids. The CDR3 nucleotides read TGTGCCAGCAGTTACTCCCAGGGGGCCTCATCCTACGAGCAGTACTTC. Amino acid sequence: CASSYSQGASSYEQYF.

This clonotype turned up a few times. The chain couples TRBV12-3 or TRBV12-4 to TRBJ1-1, with D hard to call. The CDR3 sequence is 17 residues long. V gave up 6 bases and J gave up 1 base, with 21 bases separating them. CDR3 in amino acids: CASRLYREIRTNTEAFF. CDR3 DNA: TGTGCCAGCAGATTATACCGGGAGATAAGGACGAACACTGAAGCTTTCTTT.

CDR3 loop: CASSLVQGPGGANVLTF. As DNA, the CDR3 is TGCGCCAGCAGCTTGGTTCAGGGTCCCGGTGGGGCCAACGTCCTGACTTTC. The chain carries TRBV5-1 and TRBJ2-6, with D possibly matching TRBD1 (5 bases). This CDR3 is 17 amino acids long. Trimming cost V 0 bases and J 3 bases, with 13 bases left between them. Germline CDR1 and CDR2: SGHRS and YFSETQ.

This clonotype occurred many times. The rearrangement links TRBV20-1 to TRBJ2-1; D is possibly TRBD2 (6 bases). This CDR3 region has 17 residues. Germline V gene sequence: CDR1 DFQATT, CDR2 SNEGSKA (reference sequence). Trimming removed 0 bases at V and 1 base at J, with 16 bases between. The DNA for the CDR3 is TGCAGTGCTAGAGATCCAACGGGAGCGGCGTCCTACAATGAGCAGTTCTTC. Residues: CSARDPTGAASYNEQFF.

V usage is TRBV5-1 and J usage is TRBJ1-2; D not certain. There are 15 residues in the CDR3. V was clipped by 4 bases and J by 7 bases, with 20 bases between them. The germline CDR1 and CDR2 sequences are SGHRS and YFSETQ. The CDR3 reads CASSPTDMLRPGYTF. As DNA, the CDR3 is TGCGCCAGCAGCCCAACCGACATGTTAAGGCCTGGCTACACCTTC.

Only a few counts were recorded for this clonotype. This rearrangement joins TRBV5-1 to TRBJ2-7; D gene ambiguous. This CDR3 region has 14 residues. Per the germline V gene, CDR1 is SGHRS and CDR2 is YFSETQ. The V gene lost 5 bases and the J gene lost 2 bases, with 14 bases spanning the gap. CDR3: CASSLTRTTYEQYF. CDR3 in DNA: TGCGCCAGCAGTCTTACTCGGACGACCTACGAGCAGTACTTC.

The chain joins TRBV29-1 to TRBJ1-1; D may be TRBD1 (6 bases). With 7 bases removed from V and 6 bases from J, the gap between germline ends came to 15 bases. Germline V gene data show CDR1 as SQVTM and CDR2 as ANQGSEA. This CDR3 spans 12 amino acids. Written as DNA, the CDR3 is TGCAGCGCCGAGAGGGGGGCCGCTGAAGCTTTCTTT. Residues: CSAERGAAEAFF.

The chain is built from TRBV29-1 and TRBJ2-5, with 9 nucleotides matching TRBD1. The germline gives CDR1 SQVTM, CDR2 ANQGSEA. The J segment lost 0 bases and the V segment lost 6 bases, leaving 11 bases of the junction unmatched. CDR3 length equals 16 residues. The CDR3 protein is CSVEFTGGWYQETQYF. The CDR3 nucleotides are TGCAGCGTAGAATTCACAGGGGGCTGGTACCAAGAGACCCAGTACTTC.

The sample holds one count of this clonotype. This sequence joins TRBV11-1 and TRBJ2-7; a possible D gene is TRBD2 (6 bases). V lost 2 bases and J lost 2, with 16 bases in between. The CDR3 length is 16 residues. The germline V gene has CDR1 SGHAT and CDR2 FQDESV (reference sequence). CDR3 amino acids: CASSLLSGRLTYEQYF. In nucleotides, the CDR3 is TGTGCCAGCAGCTTACTTTCCGGGAGACTAACCTACGAGCAGTACTTC.

The rearrangement links TRBV9 to TRBJ2-3; the match to TRBD2 covers 7 bases. Per germline, CDR1 SGDLS and CDR2 YYNGEE. This CDR3 comprises 14 residues. The V gene end was trimmed by 3 bases and the J gene end by 5 bases; junction bases not matched to a gene: 6. The CDR3, as DNA: TGTGCCAGCAGCGACCGGACTAGTCTAGATACGCAGTATTTT. Amino acid sequence: CASSDRTSLDTQYF. Looking up the rest from reference TRBV9 and TRBJ2-3 gives the full variable domain: DSGVTQTPKHLITATGQRVTLRCSPRSGDLSVYWYQQSLDQGLQFLIQYYNGEERAKGNILERFSAQQFPDLHSELNLSSLELGDSALYFCASSDRTSLDTQYFGPGTRLTVL.

This chain connects TRBV20-1 to TRBJ1-5; TRBD1 is a possible D gene (6 bases). CDR1 is DFQATT and CDR2 is SNEGSKA in the germline V gene (reference sequence). This CDR3 is 13 amino acids long. V lost 4 bases to trimming and J lost 0 bases, with 7 bases between them. The CDR3 DNA reads as TGCAGTGCTAAGGACAGTAGCAATCAGCCCCAGCATTTT. This gives the protein CSAKDSSNQPQHF.

This sequence joins TRBV7-9 and TRBJ2-5, with D hard to call. The CDR3 runs 13 residues. CDR1 SEHNR and CDR2 FQNEAQ come from the germline V gene (reference sequence). V dropped 1 base and J dropped 3 bases, with 6 bases sitting between them. The CDR3 here is CASSLVPEETQYF. The CDR3 DNA sequence: TGTGCCAGCAGCTTAGTCCCAGAAGAGACCCAGTACTTC.

This clonotype occurred once. This chain links TRBV6-5 with TRBJ2-5; no reliable D call. The CDR3 consists of 14 residues. The V and J ends lost 1 base and 4 bases respectively, with 10 bases between them. The germline V gene has CDR1 MNHEY and CDR2 SVGAGI. CDR3 in amino acids: CASSYWAPRETQYF. For the CDR3, the DNA is TGTGCCAGCAGTTACTGGGCACCAAGAGAGACCCAGTACTTC.

This clonotype was found a few times. The chain combines TRBV7-9 with TRBJ1-2, with 7 nucleotides matching TRBD1. Germline V CDR1 and CDR2: SEHNR, FQNEAQ (reference sequence). This CDR3 is 16 amino acids long. V shed 0 bases and J 3 bases; nucleotides not matched to a gene: 7. CDR3 nucleotide sequence: TGTGCCAGCAGCTTAGCCCAAGGGGGCGGATACTATGGCTACACCTTC. Its translation is CASSLAQGGGYYGYTF.

There are many counts of this clonotype. The chain recombines TRBV6-2 or TRBV6-3 with TRBJ1-1; 7 bases line up with TRBD1. V shed 4 bases, J shed 1 base, and the junction held 6 bases outside the gene matches. The germline V gene has CDR1 MNHEY and CDR2 SVGEGT. There are 15 residues in the CDR3. CDR3 amino acids: CASSSGTVQNTEAFF. The DNA of the CDR3 is TGTGCCAGCAGTTCAGGGACAGTTCAGAACACTGAAGCTTTCTTT.

The chain couples TRBV5-1 to TRBJ2-7; D call uncertain. V was pared by 7 bases and J by 3 bases, with 23 bases between. The germline CDR1 and CDR2 sequences are SGHRS and YFSETQ. The CDR3 loop spans 16 amino acids. The CDR3 bases are TGCGCCAGCTTTTGGCAGCCAGGACCGCTCGGCTACGAGCAGTACTTC. It is translated as CASFWQPGPLGYEQYF.